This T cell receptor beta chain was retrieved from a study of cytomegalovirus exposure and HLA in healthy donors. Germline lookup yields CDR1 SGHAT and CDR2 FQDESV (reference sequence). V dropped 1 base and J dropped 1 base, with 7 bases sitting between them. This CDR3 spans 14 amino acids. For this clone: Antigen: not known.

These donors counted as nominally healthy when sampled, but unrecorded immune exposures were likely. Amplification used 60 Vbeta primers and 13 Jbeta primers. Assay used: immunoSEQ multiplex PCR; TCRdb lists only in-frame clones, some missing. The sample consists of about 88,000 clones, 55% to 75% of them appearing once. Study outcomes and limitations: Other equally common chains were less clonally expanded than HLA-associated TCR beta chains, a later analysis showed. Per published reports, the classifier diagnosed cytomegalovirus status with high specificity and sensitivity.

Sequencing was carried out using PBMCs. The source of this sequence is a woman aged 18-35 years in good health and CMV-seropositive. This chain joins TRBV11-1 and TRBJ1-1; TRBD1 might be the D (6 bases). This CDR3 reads CASSLEQGNTEAFF. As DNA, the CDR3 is TGTGCCAGCAGCTTAGAACAGGGGAACACTGAAGCTTTCTTT.